The 28 T cell receptor beta chains given below trace back to one sample, sequenced in a study of post-analysis software for immune sequencing data. Findings of the study overall: Included in a set of about five TRBV segments more frequent in patients than controls were TRBV5-6, TRBV5-1 and TRBV20-1.

Their recognized antigens are unknown. The library was made from cDNA and included unique molecular identifiers. TCRdb re-derived calls from the PCR reads in MiXCR, one entry per CDR3 protein. The profile shows a few hundred thousand distinct CDR3 sequences, approximately 31% of them singletons. Sample: blood. These receptors all stem from a girl aged 2-17 years with multiple sclerosis.

This rearrangement joins TRBV7-2 to TRBJ2-3; 7 positions agree with TRBD1. CDR1 and CDR2 from the germline V gene are SGHTA and FQGNSA. This CDR3 is 15 amino acids long. The J segment lost 3 bases and the V segment lost 4 bases, leaving 7 bases of the junction unmatched. The CDR3 nucleotides are TGTGCCAGCAGCTCCGGGACAGTGCTTACAGATACGCAGTATTTT. Its protein is CASSSGTVLTDTQYF.

The genes are TRBV20-1 and TRBJ2-5, with TRBD2 as a possible D gene (7 bases). V lost 4 bases to trimming and J lost 2 bases, with 17 bases between them. Germline CDR1 DFQATT, CDR2 SNEGSKA (reference sequence). This CDR3 region has 15 residues. The DNA of the CDR3 is TGCAGTGCTACCAGAGGGGGGGGACTTCAAGAGACCCAGTACTTC. It yields the protein CSATRGGGLQETQYF.

J is TRBJ1-5 and V is TRBV20-1; D is unclear. V lost 5 bases and J lost 5, with 7 bases in between. The CDR3 consists of 11 residues. Per the germline V gene, CDR1 is DFQATT and CDR2 is SNEGSKA (reference sequence). The CDR3: CSAVADQPQHF. CDR3 DNA sequence: TGCAGTGCTGTGGCAGATCAGCCCCAGCATTTT.

V usage is TRBV5-1 and J usage is TRBJ2-3, with 8 bases identical to TRBD2. The V and J ends lost 4 bases and 2 bases, in that order; junction bases with no gene match: 9. This CDR3 comprises 16 residues. CDR1 SGHRS and CDR2 YFSETQ come from the germline V gene. CDR3 coding DNA: TGCGCCAGCAGCCCGGGGGGGACTACATCCACAGATACGCAGTATTTT. This codes for CASSPGGTTSTDTQYF.

This clonotype was seen a handful of times. The chain employs TRBV7-9 and TRBJ1-2; D gene unclear. CDR1 is SEHNR and CDR2 is FQNEAQ in the germline V gene (reference sequence). With 1 base removed from V and 7 bases from J, the gap between germline ends came to 16 bases. The CDR3 runs to 15 residues. DNA of the CDR3: TGTGCCAGCAGCTTAGGGGAGACTGCTTCAACTGGCTACACCTTC. Translated, it gives CASSLGETASTGYTF.

The rearrangement joins TRBV20-1 to TRBJ2-3, with D maybe TRBD1 (6 bases). There are 15 residues in the CDR3. Germline values: CDR1 DFQATT, CDR2 SNEGSKA (reference sequence). Trimming stripped 6 bases from V and 0 bases from J, with 16 bases between. The CDR3 loop is CSALGQSVSTDTQYF. Written as DNA, the CDR3 is TGCAGTGCCTTGGGACAAAGCGTTAGCACAGATACGCAGTATTTT.

This clonotype was counted a single time. The chain is built from TRBV2 and TRBJ2-1; 8 positions agree with TRBD2. This CDR3 is built from 17 residues. The V segment lost 2 bases and the J segment 1 base; nucleotides outside the gene matches: 7. CDR1 is SNHLY and CDR2 is FYNNEI in the germline V gene. CDR3 coding DNA: TGTGCCAGCAGTGAAAGCTCTAGCGGGCTATCCTACAATGAGCAGTTCTTC. Translated: CASSESSSGLSYNEQFF. The whole variable domain, filled in from reference TRBV2 and TRBJ2-1, reads EPEVTQTPSHQVTQMGQEVILRCVPISNHLYFYWYRQILGQKVEFLVSFYNNEISEKSEIFDDQFSVERPDGSNFTLKIRSTKLEDSAMYFCASSESSSGLSYNEQFFGPGTRLTVL.

There are many counts of this clonotype. The chain couples TRBV15 to TRBJ2-1; tentatively, D is TRBD1 (6 bases). CDR1 and CDR2 from the germline V gene are LNHNV and YYDKDF (reference sequence). The germline V and J ends were trimmed by 4 bases and 7 bases, with 14 bases remaining between them. The CDR3 is 14 residues long. CDR3 protein: CATSIRPGENEQFF. In DNA form, the CDR3 reads TGTGCCACCAGCATAAGACCAGGGGAAAATGAGCAGTTCTTC. Filled out from reference TRBV15 and TRBJ2-1, the complete variable domain reads DAMVIQNPRYQVTQFGKPVTLSCSQTLNHNVMYWYQQKSSQAPKLLFHYYDKDFNNEADTPDNFQSRRPNTSFCFLDIRSPGLGDTAMYLCATSIRPGENEQFFGPGTRLTVL.

The chain combines TRBV7-9 with TRBJ2-1; unclear D gene. There are 12 residues in the CDR3. The V gene's germline CDR1 is SEHNR and CDR2 FQNEAQ (reference sequence). V shed 2 bases and J shed 7 bases, with 6 bases lying between them. CDR3 nucleotide sequence: TGTGCCAGCAGCTTACGACCAAATGAGCAGTTCTTC. Protein product: CASSLRPNEQFF.

The count of this clonotype is one. This rearrangement joins TRBV5-5 to TRBJ2-3, with TRBD2 identical over 8 bases. Trimming removed 6 bases from V and 2 bases from J; junction bases left unmatched: 11. Germline CDR1 is SGHKS and CDR2 is YYEKEE (reference sequence). The CDR3 consists of 16 residues. CDR3 loop: CASTPFRTSNTDTQYF. CDR3 DNA sequence: TGTGCCAGCACCCCTTTTAGGACTAGCAACACAGATACGCAGTATTTT. The full variable domain, completed using reference TRBV5-5 and TRBJ2-3, is DAGVTQSPTHLIKTRGQQVTLRCSPISGHKSVSWYQQVLGQGPQFIFQYYEKEERGRGNFPDRFSARQFPNYSSELNVNALLLGDSALYLCASTPFRTSNTDTQYFGPGTRLTVL.

This chain uses TRBV4-2 with TRBJ2-3, with D perhaps matching TRBD1 (6 bases). This CDR3 region has 18 residues. The germline CDR1 and CDR2 sequences are LGHNA and YNFKEQ. Between the trimmed V and J ends, which lost 0 bases and 2 bases, there was a span of 18 bases. This CDR3 is CASSQDPQAGADTDTQYF. Here the CDR3 DNA reads TGTGCCAGCAGCCAAGATCCCCAGGCAGGGGCCGACACAGATACGCAGTATTTT.

As to this clonotype: At one boundary the junction diverges from the germline segment, which might be a read error. The CDR3 DNA sequence: TGCAGCGCTAAGGGGGCGGCTGGAAACACCATATATTTT. Protein sequence: CSAKGAAGNTIYF. This chain links TRBV20-1 with TRBJ1-3; 7 positions agree with TRBD1. The germline V gene has CDR1 DFQATT and CDR2 SNEGSKA (reference sequence). The CDR3 has 13 residues.

This clonotype was seen a few times. The genes are TRBV3-1 and TRBJ1-2; unclear D gene. V lost 1 base and J lost 2, with 8 bases in between. CDR1 is LGHDT and CDR2 is YNNKEL in the germline V gene (reference sequence). There are 14 residues in the CDR3. The CDR3 is CASSQVMGNYGYTF. In DNA, the CDR3 is TGTGCCAGCAGCCAAGTCATGGGAAACTATGGCTACACCTTC.

This clonotype was seen a handful of times. This chain connects TRBV3-1 to TRBJ1-2; D is unclear. The length of the CDR3 is 13 residues. The V gene's germline CDR1 is LGHDT and CDR2 YNNKEL (reference sequence). V lost 0 bases and J 7 bases, leaving 9 bases between the germline ends. The CDR3: CASSQEPPGGYTF. The CDR3 coding sequence is TGTGCCAGCAGCCAAGAACCCCCAGGTGGCTACACCTTC.

The chain employs TRBV20-1 and TRBJ2-5, with TRBD2 matching 7 bases. Trimming took 0 bases from V and 0 from J; bases not matched to a gene: 4. Germline loops: CDR1 DFQATT, CDR2 SNEGSKA (reference sequence). The CDR3 spans 15 residues. In DNA form, the CDR3 reads TGCAGTGCTAGAGACCCAGCGGGGAACCAAGAGACCCAGTACTTC. Encoded protein: CSARDPAGNQETQYF.

This clonotype showed up many times. This sequence joins TRBV7-9 and TRBJ2-1, with D unclear. The V gene lost 8 bases and the J gene lost 8 bases, with 10 bases spanning the gap. Per germline, CDR1 SEHNR and CDR2 FQNEAQ (reference sequence). The CDR3 is 11 amino acids. This chain's CDR3 is CASESTDEQFF. CDR3 DNA: TGTGCCAGCGAAAGTACGGATGAGCAGTTCTTC.

The V gene is TRBV12-3 or TRBV12-4, the J gene TRBJ2-7; D gene uncertain. V was trimmed by 5 bases and J by 8 bases, leaving 10 bases between them. This CDR3 is 11 amino acids long. CDR3 residues: CASSPRVQQYF. The DNA of the CDR3 is TGTGCCAGCAGTCCCCGGGTGCAGCAGTACTTC.

The chain recombines TRBV5-5 with TRBJ1-4; no clear D. Deletions cut 1 base from V and 8 bases from J, with 3 bases between. The CDR3 runs 11 residues. Per the germline V gene, CDR1 is SGHKS and CDR2 is YYEKEE (reference sequence). This CDR3 is CASSLHEKLFF. The CDR3 bases are TGTGCCAGCAGCTTGCACGAAAAACTGTTTTTT.

The table lists this clonotype with a few counts. This chain uses TRBV10-1 with TRBJ2-7; a possible D gene is TRBD2 (5 bases). The J call could be wrong; TRBJ2-5 is a better fit for the DNA end. CDR1 WNHNN and CDR2 SYGVQD come from the germline V gene (reference sequence). CDR3 length equals 11 residues. DNA for the CDR3: TGCGCGCTCGACGGAGGAGAGACCCAGTACTTC. This encodes CALDGGETQYF.

The CDR3 loop is CSALGWGTDTQYF. The CDR3 region has the DNA TGCAGCGCCTTGGGTTGGGGCACAGATACGCAGTATTTT. V gene TRBV29-1 combines with J gene TRBJ2-3; D remains unclear. The germline V and J ends were trimmed by 7 bases and 1 base, with 12 bases remaining between them. The CDR3 covers 13 residues. Germline-derived CDR1 and CDR2 are SQVTM and ANQGSEA.

This clonotype showed up just a few times. This chain uses TRBV12-3 or TRBV12-4 with TRBJ2-5; no clear D. This CDR3 comprises 14 residues. The V gene lost 6 bases and the J gene lost 1 base, with 12 bases spanning the gap. Here the CDR3 reads CASSDQVIQETQYF. CDR3 bases: TGTGCCAGCAGCGACCAGGTTATCCAAGAGACCCAGTACTTC.

The J gene is TRBJ2-7, the V gene TRBV29-1, with a possible D match to TRBD1 (6 bases). The V gene's germline CDR1 is SQVTM and CDR2 ANQGSEA. CDR3 size: 13 residues. V lost 4 bases and J lost 2, with 12 bases in between. The CDR3 nucleotides are TGCAGCGTTGCTGGGGGCTCCACCTACGAGCAGTACTTC. Encoded protein: CSVAGGSTYEQYF.

The table lists this clonotype with a few counts. The chain uses TRBV6-1 and TRBJ2-5; D possibly matches TRBD1 or TRBD2 (5 bases each). The V gene lost 0 bases and the J gene lost 7 bases, with 9 bases spanning the gap. Germline V CDR1 and CDR2: MNHNS, SASEGT. CDR3 length: 13 residues. This CDR3 reads CASSEAGDGTQYF. The CDR3 nucleotides are TGTGCCAGCAGTGAAGCAGGGGACGGGACCCAGTACTTC.

This sequence joins TRBV20-1 and TRBJ2-2, with TRBD1 identical over 8 bases. This CDR3 region has 16 residues. With V trimmed by 2 bases and J by 7 bases, 12 bases remained unmatched. Germline V gene lookup returns CDR1 DFQATT and CDR2 SNEGSKA (reference sequence). The DNA of the CDR3 is TGCAGTGCTAGACCTCCACAGGGGGGTAATATCGGGGAGCTGTTTTTT. Protein sequence: CSARPPQGGNIGELFF.

This clonotype was detected a few times. The genes are TRBV29-1 and TRBJ2-1; D possibly corresponds to TRBD1 (6 bases). V was cut by 4 bases and J by 0 bases, with 10 bases left in between. CDR1 and CDR2 (germline): SQVTM, ANQGSEA. The CDR3 is made up of 14 amino acids. CDR3 amino acids: CSVGNRVSYNEQFF. DNA for the CDR3: TGCAGCGTTGGGAACAGGGTCTCCTACAATGAGCAGTTCTTC.

The V call is TRBV12-3 or TRBV12-4, the J call TRBJ1-1, with D perhaps matching TRBD1 (6 bases). Trimming removed 6 bases at V and 1 base at J, with 15 bases between. The CDR3 extends over 15 amino acids. The CDR3 here is CASSGAGTQNTEAFF. The CDR3 region has the DNA TGTGCCAGCAGCGGGGCCGGGACACAGAACACTGAAGCTTTCTTT.

This chain links TRBV6-5 with TRBJ2-1; D not resolved. CDR3 length equals 13 residues. V was shortened by 6 bases and J by 3 bases, with 9 bases between the two germline ends. Looked up from germline, CDR1 is MNHEY and CDR2 is SVGAGI. The CDR3 DNA follows: TGTGCCAGCAGATCGGGCCTCTACAATGAGCAGTTCTTC. Protein sequence: CASRSGLYNEQFF.

This clonotype was picked up a small number of times. The CDR3 sequence: CASRSDIYNEQFF. In DNA, the CDR3 is TGTGCCAGCAGATCAGACATTTACAATGAGCAGTTCTTC. The chain has TRBV7-8 and TRBJ2-1; unclear D gene. Trimming stripped 6 bases from V and 4 bases from J, with 10 bases between. Germline CDR1 and CDR2: SGHVS and FQNEAQ. This CDR3 is built from 13 residues. The entire variable domain, with the rest obtained from reference TRBV7-8 and TRBJ2-1, is as follows: GAGVSQSPRYKVAKRGQDVALRCDPISGHVSLFWYQQALGQGPEFLTYFQNEAQLDKSGLPSDRFFAERPEGSVSTLKIQRTQQEDSAVYLCASRSDIYNEQFFGPGTRLTVL.